This T cell receptor beta chain is from a study of pediatric ulcerative colitis. Study conclusions and caveats: This repertoire reflects total lymphocytes rather than subpopulations like regulatory T cells.

This was a survey-level run. This table comes from immunoSEQ multiplex PCR, and its TCRdb copy is limited to in-frame clones, with some not included. The sample contains more than 50,000 clones, about 89% of which appear only once. This CDR3 has 16 residues. The V gene's germline CDR1 is LNHDA and CDR2 SQIVND (reference sequence). Trimming left V 3 bases short and J 7 bases short, with 18 bases between. This clone came up once. The antigen is not known. The clonotype was recovered from a boy aged 10-17 years who was a control in a study of pediatric ulcerative colitis. The sequenced sample consisted of blood. The chain carries TRBV19 and TRBJ2-2; TRBD1 or TRBD2 may be the D gene (5 bases each). CDR3 bases: TGTGCCAGTAGTATGATTTCTGGGGCCGAGGGCGGGGAGCTGTTTTTT. Residues: CASSMISGAEGGELFF. Complete variable domain (other parts from reference TRBV19 and TRBJ2-2): DGGITQSPKYLFRKEGQNVTLSCEQNLNHDAMYWYRQDPGQGLRLIYYSQIVNDFQKGDIAEGYSVSREKKESFPLTVTSAQKNPTAFYLCASSMISGAEGGELFFGEGSRLTVL.